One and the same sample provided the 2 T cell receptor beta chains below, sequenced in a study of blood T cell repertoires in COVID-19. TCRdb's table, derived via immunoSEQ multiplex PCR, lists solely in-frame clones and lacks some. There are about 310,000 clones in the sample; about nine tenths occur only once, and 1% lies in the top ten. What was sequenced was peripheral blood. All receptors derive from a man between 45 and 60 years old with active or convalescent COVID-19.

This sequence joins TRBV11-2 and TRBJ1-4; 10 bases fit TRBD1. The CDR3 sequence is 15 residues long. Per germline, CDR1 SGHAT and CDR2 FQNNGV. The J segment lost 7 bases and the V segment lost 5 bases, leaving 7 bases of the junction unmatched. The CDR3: CASSAGTGVVEKLFF. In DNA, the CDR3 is TGTGCCAGCAGCGCAGGGACAGGGGTGGTTGAAAAACTGTTTTTT. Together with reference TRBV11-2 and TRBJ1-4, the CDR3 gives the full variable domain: EAGVAQSPRYKIIEKRQSVAFWCNPISGHATLYWYQQILGQGPKLLIQFQNNGVVDDSQLPKDRFSAERLKGVDSTLKIQPAKLEDSAVYLCASSAGTGVVEKLFFGSGTQLSVL.

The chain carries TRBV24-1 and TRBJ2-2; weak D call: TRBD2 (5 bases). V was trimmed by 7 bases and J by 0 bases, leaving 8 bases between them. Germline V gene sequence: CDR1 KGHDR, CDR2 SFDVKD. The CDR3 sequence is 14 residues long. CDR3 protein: CATRHGTNTGELFF. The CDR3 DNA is TGTGCCACCAGACACGGGACGAACACCGGGGAGCTGTTTTTT.